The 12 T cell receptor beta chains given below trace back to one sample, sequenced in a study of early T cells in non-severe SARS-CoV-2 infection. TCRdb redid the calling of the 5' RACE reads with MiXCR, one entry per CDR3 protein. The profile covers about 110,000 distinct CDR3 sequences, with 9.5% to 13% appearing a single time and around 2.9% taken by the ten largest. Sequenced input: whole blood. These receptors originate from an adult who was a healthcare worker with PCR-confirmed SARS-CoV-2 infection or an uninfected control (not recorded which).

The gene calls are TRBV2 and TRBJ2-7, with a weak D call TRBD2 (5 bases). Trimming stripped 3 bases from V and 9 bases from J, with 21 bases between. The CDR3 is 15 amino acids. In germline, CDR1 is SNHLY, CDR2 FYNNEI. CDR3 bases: TGTGCCAGCAGTGACTACTTGGGGAATAAAGGAGGGCAGTACTTC. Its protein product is CASSDYLGNKGGQYF.

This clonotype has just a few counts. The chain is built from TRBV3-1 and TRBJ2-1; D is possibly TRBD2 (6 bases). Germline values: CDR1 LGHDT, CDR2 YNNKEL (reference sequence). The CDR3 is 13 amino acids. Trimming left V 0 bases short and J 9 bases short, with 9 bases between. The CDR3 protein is CASSQETGAEQFF. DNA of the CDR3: TGTGCCAGCAGCCAAGAAACGGGAGCTGAGCAGTTCTTC.

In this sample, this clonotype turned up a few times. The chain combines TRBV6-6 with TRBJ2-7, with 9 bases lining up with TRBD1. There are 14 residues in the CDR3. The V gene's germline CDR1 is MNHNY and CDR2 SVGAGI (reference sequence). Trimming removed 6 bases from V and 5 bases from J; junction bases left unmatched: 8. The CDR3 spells CASRVRTGVNEQYF. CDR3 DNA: TGTGCCAGCAGGGTACGGACAGGGGTTAACGAGCAGTACTTC.

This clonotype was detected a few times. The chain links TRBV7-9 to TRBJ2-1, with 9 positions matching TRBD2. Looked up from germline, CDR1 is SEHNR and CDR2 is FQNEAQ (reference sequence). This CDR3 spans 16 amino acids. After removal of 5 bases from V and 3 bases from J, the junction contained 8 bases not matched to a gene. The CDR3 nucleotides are TGTGCCAGCAGCCCACTCGGACTAGCGAACTACAATGAGCAGTTCTTC. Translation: CASSPLGLANYNEQFF. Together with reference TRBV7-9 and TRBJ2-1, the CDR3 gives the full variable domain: DTGVSQNPRHKITKRGQNVTFRCDPISEHNRLYWYRQTLGQGPEFLTYFQNEAQLEKSRLLSDRFSAERPKGSFSTLEIQRTEQGDSAMYLCASSPLGLANYNEQFFGPGTRLTVL.

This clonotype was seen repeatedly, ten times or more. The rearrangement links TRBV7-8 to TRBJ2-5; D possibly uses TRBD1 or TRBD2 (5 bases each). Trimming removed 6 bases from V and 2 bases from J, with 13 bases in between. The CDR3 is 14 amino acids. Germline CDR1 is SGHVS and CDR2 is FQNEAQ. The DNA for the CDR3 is TGTGCCAGCAGTAGAGGGACCCCACAAGAGACCCAGTACTTC. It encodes CASSRGTPQETQYF. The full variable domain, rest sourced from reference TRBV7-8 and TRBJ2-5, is GAGVSQSPRYKVAKRGQDVALRCDPISGHVSLFWYQQALGQGPEFLTYFQNEAQLDKSGLPSDRFFAERPEGSVSTLKIQRTQQEDSAVYLCASSRGTPQETQYFGPGTRLLVL.

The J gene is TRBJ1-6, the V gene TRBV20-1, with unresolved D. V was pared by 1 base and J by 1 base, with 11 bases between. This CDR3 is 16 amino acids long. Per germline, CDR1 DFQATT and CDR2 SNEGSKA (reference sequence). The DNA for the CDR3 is TGCAGTGCTAGAGTGGTGGGAATATCCTATAATTCACCCCTCCACTTT. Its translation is CSARVVGISYNSPLHF.

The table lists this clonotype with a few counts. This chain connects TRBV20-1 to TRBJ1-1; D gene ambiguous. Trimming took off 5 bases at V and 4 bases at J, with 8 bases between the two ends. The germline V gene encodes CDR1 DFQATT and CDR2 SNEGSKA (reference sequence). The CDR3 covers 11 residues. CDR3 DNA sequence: TGCAGTGCTCCCAACTTCACTGAAGCTTTCTTT. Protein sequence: CSAPNFTEAFF.

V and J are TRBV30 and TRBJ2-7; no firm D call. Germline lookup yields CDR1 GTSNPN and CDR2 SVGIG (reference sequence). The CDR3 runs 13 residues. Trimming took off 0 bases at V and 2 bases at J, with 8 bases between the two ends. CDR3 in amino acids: CAWSVGSPYEQYF. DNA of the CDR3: TGTGCCTGGAGTGTAGGGTCCCCCTACGAGCAGTACTTC.

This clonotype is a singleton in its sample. This CDR3 is CASSPETSGRGEQFF. The CDR3 nucleotides are TGTGCCAGCAGCCCTGAGACTAGCGGGAGGGGTGAGCAGTTCTTC. The chain carries TRBV6-4 and TRBJ2-1; TRBD2 matches 14 bases. V lost 6 bases to trimming and J lost 9 bases; unmatched junction nucleotides: 7. From germline, CDR1 is MRHNA and CDR2 SNTAGT. This CDR3 comprises 15 residues.

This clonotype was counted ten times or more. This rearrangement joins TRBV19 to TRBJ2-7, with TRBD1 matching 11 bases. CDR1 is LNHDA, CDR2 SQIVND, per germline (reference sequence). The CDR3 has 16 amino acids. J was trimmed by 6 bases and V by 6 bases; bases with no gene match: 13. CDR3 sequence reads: CASRRGQGGDDGEQYF. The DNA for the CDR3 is TGTGCCAGTAGGAGGGGACAGGGGGGGGACGATGGCGAGCAGTACTTC.

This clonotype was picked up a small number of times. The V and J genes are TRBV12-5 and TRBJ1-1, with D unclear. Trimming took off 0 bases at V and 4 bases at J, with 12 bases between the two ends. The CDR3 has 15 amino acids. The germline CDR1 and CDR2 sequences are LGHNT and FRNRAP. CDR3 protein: CASGLVKGWGTEAFF. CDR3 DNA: TGTGCTAGTGGTTTGGTGAAGGGCTGGGGCACTGAAGCTTTCTTT. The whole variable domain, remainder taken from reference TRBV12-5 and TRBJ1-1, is DARVTQTPRHKVTEMGQEVTMRCQPILGHNTVFWYRQTMMQGLELLAYFRNRAPLDDSGMPKDRFSAEMPDATLATLKIQPSEPRDSAVYFCASGLVKGWGTEAFFGQGTRLTVV.

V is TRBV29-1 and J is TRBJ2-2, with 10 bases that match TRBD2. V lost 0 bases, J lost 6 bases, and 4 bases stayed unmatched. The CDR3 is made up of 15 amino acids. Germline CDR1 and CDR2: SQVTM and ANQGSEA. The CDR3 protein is CSVEEGTSESGELFF. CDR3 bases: TGCAGCGTTGAAGAAGGGACTAGCGAGTCCGGGGAGCTGTTTTTT.